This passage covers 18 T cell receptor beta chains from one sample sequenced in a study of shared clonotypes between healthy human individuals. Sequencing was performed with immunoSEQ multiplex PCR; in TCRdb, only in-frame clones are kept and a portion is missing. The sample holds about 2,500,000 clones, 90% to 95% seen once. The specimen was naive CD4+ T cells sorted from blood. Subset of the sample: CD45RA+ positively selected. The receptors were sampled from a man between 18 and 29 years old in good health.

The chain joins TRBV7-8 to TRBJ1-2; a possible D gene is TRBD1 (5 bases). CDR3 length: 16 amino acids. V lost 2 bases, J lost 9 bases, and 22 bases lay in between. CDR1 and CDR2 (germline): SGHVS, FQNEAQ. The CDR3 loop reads CASSLRPAGTLQRYTF. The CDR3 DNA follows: TGTGCCAGCAGCTTACGCCCGGCAGGGACCCTTCAACGCTACACCTTC.

CDR3 region: CASSFTSGGTYEQYF. In DNA form, the CDR3 reads TGTGCCAGCAGCTTTACTAGCGGGGGAACCTACGAGCAGTACTTC. This sequence joins TRBV7-2 and TRBJ2-7; TRBD2 aligns across 11 bases. The germline V gene has CDR1 SGHTA and CDR2 FQGNSA. V gave up 3 bases and J gave up 2 bases; unmatched junction bases: 3. The CDR3 covers 15 residues.

This CDR3 reads CASSLERRAYEQYF. The CDR3 nucleotides read TGTGCCAGCAGCTTAGAACGGAGAGCCTACGAGCAGTACTTC. The chain links TRBV7-6 to TRBJ2-7; no reliable D call. The CDR3 has 14 residues. Germline lookup yields CDR1 SGHVS and CDR2 FNYEAQ. V was cut by 1 base and J by 2 bases, with 9 bases left in between.

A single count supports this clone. The CDR3 DNA reads as TGTGCGGCACCGATTTGGCAGGGACTCTCCGAGCAGTACTTC. As protein: CAAPIWQGLSEQYF. The chain employs TRBV9 and TRBJ2-7, with TRBD2 as a possible D gene (6 bases). The CDR3 sequence is 14 residues long. Germline lookup yields CDR1 SGDLS and CDR2 YYNGEE.

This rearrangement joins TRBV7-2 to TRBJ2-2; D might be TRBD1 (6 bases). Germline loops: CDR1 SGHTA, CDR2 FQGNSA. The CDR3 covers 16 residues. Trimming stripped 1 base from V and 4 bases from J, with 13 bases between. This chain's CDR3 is CASSLVGGAATGELFF. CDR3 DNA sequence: TGTGCCAGCAGCTTAGTAGGGGGAGCGGCCACCGGGGAGCTGTTTTTT.

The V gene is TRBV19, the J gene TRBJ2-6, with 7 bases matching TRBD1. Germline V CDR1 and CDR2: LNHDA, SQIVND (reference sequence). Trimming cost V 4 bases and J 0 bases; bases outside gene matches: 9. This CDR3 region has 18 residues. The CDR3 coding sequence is TGTGCCAGTAGTACACAGGACAGGCCGCACTCTGGGGCCAACGTCCTGACTTTC. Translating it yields CASSTQDRPHSGANVLTF. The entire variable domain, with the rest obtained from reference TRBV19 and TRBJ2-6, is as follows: DGGITQSPKYLFRKEGQNVTLSCEQNLNHDAMYWYRQDPGQGLRLIYYSQIVNDFQKGDIAEGYSVSREKKESFPLTVTSAQKNPTAFYLCASSTQDRPHSGANVLTFGAGSRLTVL.

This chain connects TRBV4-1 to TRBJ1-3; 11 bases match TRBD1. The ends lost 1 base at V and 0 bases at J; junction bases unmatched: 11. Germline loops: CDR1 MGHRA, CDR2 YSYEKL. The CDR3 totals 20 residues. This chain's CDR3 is CASSQVGTGGRGFSGNTIYF. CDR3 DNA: TGCGCCAGCAGCCAAGTGGGGACAGGGGGTAGGGGTTTCTCTGGAAACACCATATATTTT.

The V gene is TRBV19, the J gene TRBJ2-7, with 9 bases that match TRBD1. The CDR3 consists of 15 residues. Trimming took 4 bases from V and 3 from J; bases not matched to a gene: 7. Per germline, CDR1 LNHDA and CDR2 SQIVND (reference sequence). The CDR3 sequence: CASSSGTGFSYEQYF. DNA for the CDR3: TGTGCCAGTAGTAGCGGGACAGGGTTCAGCTACGAGCAGTACTTC.

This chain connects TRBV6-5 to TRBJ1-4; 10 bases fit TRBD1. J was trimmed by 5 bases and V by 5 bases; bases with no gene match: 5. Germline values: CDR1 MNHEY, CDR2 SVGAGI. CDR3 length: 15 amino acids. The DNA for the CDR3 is TGTGCCAGCAGTCTGGGGGACAGGGGCAATGAAAAACTGTTTTTT. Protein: CASSLGDRGNEKLFF.

The CDR3 DNA reads as TGTGCCAGCAGCTTATGGAGTGGGACGGAGGCCTACAATGAGCAGTTCTTC. Its protein is CASSLWSGTEAYNEQFF. This chain joins TRBV7-9 and TRBJ2-1; D could derive from TRBD1 or TRBD2 (5 bases each). This CDR3 region has 17 residues. Germline V gives CDR1 SEHNR, CDR2 FQNEAQ (reference sequence). V lost 2 bases and J lost 2, with 16 bases in between.

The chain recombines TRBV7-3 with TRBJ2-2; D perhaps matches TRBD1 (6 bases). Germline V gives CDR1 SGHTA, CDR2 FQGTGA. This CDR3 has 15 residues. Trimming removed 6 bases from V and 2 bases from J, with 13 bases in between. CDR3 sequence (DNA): TGTGCCAGCAGAGCCGGGACATTAAACACCGGGGAGCTGTTTTTT. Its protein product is CASRAGTLNTGELFF. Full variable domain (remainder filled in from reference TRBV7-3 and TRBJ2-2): GAGVSQTPSNKVTEKGKYVELRCDPISGHTALYWYRQSLGQGPEFLIYFQGTGAADDSGLPNDRFFAVRPEGSVSTLKIQRTERGDSAVYLCASRAGTLNTGELFFGEGSRLTVL.

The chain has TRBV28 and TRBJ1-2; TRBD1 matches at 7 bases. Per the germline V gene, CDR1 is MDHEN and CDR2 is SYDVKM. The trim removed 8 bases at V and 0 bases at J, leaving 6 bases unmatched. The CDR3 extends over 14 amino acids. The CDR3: CASRLTGANYGYTF. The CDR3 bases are TGTGCCAGCCGCCTAACAGGGGCTAACTATGGCTACACCTTC.

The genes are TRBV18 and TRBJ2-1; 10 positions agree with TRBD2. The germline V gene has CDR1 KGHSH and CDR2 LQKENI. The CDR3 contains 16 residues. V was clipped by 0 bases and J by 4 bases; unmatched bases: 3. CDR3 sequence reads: CASSPPGTSAYNEQFF. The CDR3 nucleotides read TGTGCCAGCTCACCACCGGGGACTAGCGCATACAATGAGCAGTTCTTC.

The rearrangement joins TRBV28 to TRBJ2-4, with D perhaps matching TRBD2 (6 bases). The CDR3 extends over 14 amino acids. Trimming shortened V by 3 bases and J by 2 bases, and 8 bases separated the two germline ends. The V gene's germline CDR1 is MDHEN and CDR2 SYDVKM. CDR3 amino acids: CASSLGGTKNIQYF. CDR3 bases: TGTGCCAGCAGTTTGGGAGGAACCAAAAACATTCAGTACTTC.

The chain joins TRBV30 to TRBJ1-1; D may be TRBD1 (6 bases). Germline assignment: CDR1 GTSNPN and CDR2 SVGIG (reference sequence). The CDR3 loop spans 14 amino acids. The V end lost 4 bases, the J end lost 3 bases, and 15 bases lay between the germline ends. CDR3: CAWIDTGTYTEAFF. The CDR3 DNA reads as TGTGCCTGGATTGATACCGGGACATACACTGAAGCTTTCTTT.

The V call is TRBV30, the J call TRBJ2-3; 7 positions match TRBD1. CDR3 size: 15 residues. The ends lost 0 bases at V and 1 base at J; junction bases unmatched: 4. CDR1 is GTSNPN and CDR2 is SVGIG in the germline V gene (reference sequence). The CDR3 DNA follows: TGTGCCTGGAGTGTCTTCGGACAGGGCACAGATACGCAGTATTTT. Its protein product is CAWSVFGQGTDTQYF.

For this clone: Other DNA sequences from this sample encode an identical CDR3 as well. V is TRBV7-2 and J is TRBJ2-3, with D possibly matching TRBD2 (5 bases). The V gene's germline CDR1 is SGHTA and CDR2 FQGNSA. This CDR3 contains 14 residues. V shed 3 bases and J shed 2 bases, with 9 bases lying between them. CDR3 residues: CASSLSGYTDTQYF. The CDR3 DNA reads TGTGCCAGCAGCTTGAGCGGATACACAGATACGCAGTATTTT. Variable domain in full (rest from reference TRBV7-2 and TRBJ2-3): GAGVSQSPSNKVTEKGKDVELRCDPISGHTALYWYRQSLGQGLEFLIYFQGNSAPDKSGLPSDRFSAERTGGSVSTLTIQRTQQEDSAVYLCASSLSGYTDTQYFGPGTRLTVL.

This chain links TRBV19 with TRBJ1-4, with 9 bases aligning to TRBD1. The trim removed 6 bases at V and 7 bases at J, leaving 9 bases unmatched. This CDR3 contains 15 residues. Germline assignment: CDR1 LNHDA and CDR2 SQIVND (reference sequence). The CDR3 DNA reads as TGTGCCAGTAGCCGAGGACAGGGGAAAGGTGAAAAACTGTTTTTT. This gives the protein CASSRGQGKGEKLFF.